These 11 T cell receptor beta chains came from one sample sequenced in a study of CXCR3-negative and CXCR3-positive naive CD8 T cells. The method, 5' RACE with UMI labels, was used to prepare the TRB cDNA libraries. After re-calling the 5' RACE reads, TCRdb lists one entry per CDR3 protein, DNA absent. The record lists some 130,000 distinct CDR3 sequences, of which the ten most abundant hold about 0.54%. Regarding the study as a whole: TRB CDR3s were more hydrophobic in CXCR3-positive than in CXCR3-negative naive cells.

These receptors have no identified antigens. Sequencing was done on a sample of naive CXCR3+ CD8+ T cells from blood. As to subset: CD45RO-CCR7+CD27+CD95- naive CD8+ T cells expressing CXCR3 (TNR3+). The receptors were gathered from a human donor in good health. Some clones in this sample may be carry-over from other donors' samples.

The chain couples TRBV27 to TRBJ2-1; TCRdb's assignment of TRBD2 cannot be checked, as there is no DNA. The CDR3 sequence is 15 residues long. Germline V gives CDR1 MNHEY, CDR2 SMNVEV (reference sequence). The chain's CDR3 is CASSPAGSSYNEQFF.

The chain recombines TRBV21-1 with TRBJ2-7; lacking DNA, the TRBD2 call made by TCRdb goes unchecked. TRBV21-1 counts as a pseudogene. The length of the CDR3 is 19 residues. This chain's CDR3 is CASSKPGLDAGTSGYEQYF.

This chain uses TRBV28 with TRBJ2-5; TCRdb outputs TRBD1, but without DNA this stays unchecked. Germline values: CDR1 MDHEN, CDR2 SYDVKM. The CDR3 length is 15 residues. The chain's CDR3 is CASSFEDREGETQYF.

The V call is TRBV4-1, the J call TRBJ2-3. The CDR3 covers 15 residues. CDR1 is MGHRA, CDR2 YSYEKL, per germline. The CDR3 is CASSQDPPITDTQYF.

The V gene is TRBV5-4, the J gene TRBJ2-1. The germline gives CDR1 SGHNT, CDR2 YYREEE (reference sequence). CDR3 length: 13 residues. This chain's CDR3 is CASSLSPPNEQFF.

The chain combines TRBV4-3 with TRBJ2-7. The CDR3 covers 13 residues. Germline-derived CDR1 and CDR2 are LGHNA and YSLEER. This CDR3 reads CASSHQAGNEQYF.

The CDR3 sequence: CSASTTTGDRGYTF. The chain carries TRBV20-1 and TRBJ1-2; the D gene TCRdb calls, TRBD1, cannot be checked with no DNA. Germline V lookup: CDR1 DFQATT, CDR2 SNEGSKA (reference sequence). This CDR3 is 14 amino acids long.

V gene TRBV29-1 combines with J gene TRBJ2-7; the D call of TRBD1 rests on TCRdb alone, since no DNA is present to check it. This CDR3 has 12 residues. Per germline, CDR1 SQVTM and CDR2 ANQGSEA. The CDR3 region is CSARTGRNEQYF.

This sequence joins TRBV6-6 and TRBJ2-5; the D gene TCRdb calls, TRBD1, cannot be checked with no DNA. Per germline, CDR1 MNHNY and CDR2 SVGAGI (reference sequence). This CDR3 has 14 residues. CDR3 amino acids: CASSGAGGGETQYF.

The chain uses TRBV5-4 and TRBJ2-1; the D call from TCRdb, TRBD2, cannot be confirmed without DNA. CDR1 and CDR2 from the germline V gene are SGHNT and YYREEE (reference sequence). There are 16 residues in the CDR3. The CDR3 loop reads CASSFLAGDTYNEQFF.

The CDR3 here is CASSPGAPAFYEQYF. This chain uses TRBV11-2 with TRBJ2-7; TCRdb proposes TRBD1, but this gene call is untestable without DNA. This CDR3 has 15 residues. The germline CDR1 and CDR2 sequences are SGHAT and FQNNGV. Using reference TRBV11-2 and TRBJ2-7 for the parts outside the CDR3, the full variable domain is EAGVAQSPRYKIIEKRQSVAFWCNPISGHATLYWYQQILGQGPKLLIQFQNNGVVDDSQLPKDRFSAERLKGVDSTLKIQPAKLEDSAVYLCASSPGAPAFYEQYFGPGTRLTVT.